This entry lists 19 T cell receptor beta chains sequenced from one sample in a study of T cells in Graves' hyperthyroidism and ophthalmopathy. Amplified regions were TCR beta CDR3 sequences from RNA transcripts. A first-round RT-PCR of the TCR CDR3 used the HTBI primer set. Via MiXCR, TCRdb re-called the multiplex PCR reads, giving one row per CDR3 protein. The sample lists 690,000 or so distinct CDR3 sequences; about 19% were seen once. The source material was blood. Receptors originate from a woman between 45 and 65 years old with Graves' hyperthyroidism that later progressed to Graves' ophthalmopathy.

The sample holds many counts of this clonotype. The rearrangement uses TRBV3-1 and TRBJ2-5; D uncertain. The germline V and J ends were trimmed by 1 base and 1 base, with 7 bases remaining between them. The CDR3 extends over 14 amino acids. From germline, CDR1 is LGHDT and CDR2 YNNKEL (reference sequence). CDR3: CASSQAAVQETQYF. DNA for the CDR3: TGTGCCAGCAGCCAAGCGGCCGTCCAAGAGACCCAGTACTTC.

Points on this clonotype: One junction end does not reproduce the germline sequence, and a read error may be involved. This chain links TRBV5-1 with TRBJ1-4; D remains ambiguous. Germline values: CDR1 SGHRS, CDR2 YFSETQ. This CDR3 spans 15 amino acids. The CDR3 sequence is CASSLETPADEKLLF. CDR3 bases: TGCGCCAGCAGCTTGGAGACTCCCGCGGATGAAAAACTGCTTTTT.

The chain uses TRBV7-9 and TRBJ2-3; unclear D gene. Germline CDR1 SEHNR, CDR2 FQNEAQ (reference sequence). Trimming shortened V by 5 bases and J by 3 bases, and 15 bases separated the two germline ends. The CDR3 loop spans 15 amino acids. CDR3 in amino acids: CASSPGWAETDTQYF. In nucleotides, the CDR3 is TGTGCCAGCAGCCCCGGGTGGGCAGAAACAGATACGCAGTATTTT.

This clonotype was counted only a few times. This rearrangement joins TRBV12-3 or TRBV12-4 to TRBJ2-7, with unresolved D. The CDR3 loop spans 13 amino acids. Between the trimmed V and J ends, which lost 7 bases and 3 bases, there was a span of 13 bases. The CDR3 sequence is CASNVGLLYEQYF. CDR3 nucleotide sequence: TGTGCCAGCAATGTTGGCTTGCTCTACGAGCAGTACTTC.

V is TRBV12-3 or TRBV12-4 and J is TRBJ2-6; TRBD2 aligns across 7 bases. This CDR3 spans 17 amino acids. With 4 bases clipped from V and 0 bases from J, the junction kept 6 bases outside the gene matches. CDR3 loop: CASSSSGLASGANVLTF. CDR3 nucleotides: TGTGCCAGCAGTTCTAGCGGACTTGCCTCTGGGGCCAACGTCCTGACTTTC.

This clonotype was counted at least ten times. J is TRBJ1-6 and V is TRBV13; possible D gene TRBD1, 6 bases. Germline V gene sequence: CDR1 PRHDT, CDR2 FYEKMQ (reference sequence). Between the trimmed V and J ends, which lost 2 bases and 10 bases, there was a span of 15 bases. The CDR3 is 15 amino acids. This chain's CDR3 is CASSLSARGDSPLHF. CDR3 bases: TGTGCCAGCAGCTTATCTGCCAGGGGAGACTCACCCCTCCACTTT.

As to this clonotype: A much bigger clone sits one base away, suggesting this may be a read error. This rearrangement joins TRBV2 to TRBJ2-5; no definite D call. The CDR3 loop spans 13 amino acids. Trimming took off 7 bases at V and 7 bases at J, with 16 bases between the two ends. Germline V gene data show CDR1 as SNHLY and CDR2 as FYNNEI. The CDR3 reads CASTLGFPGTQYF. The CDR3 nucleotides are TGTGCCAGCACGTTGGGGTTCCCAGGGACCCAGTACTTC.

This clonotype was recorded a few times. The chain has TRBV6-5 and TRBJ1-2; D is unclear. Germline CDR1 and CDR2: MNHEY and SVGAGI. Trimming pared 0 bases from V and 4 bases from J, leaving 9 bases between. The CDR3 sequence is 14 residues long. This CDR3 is CASSYSRAGYGYTF. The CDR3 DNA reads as TGTGCCAGCAGTTACTCCCGGGCGGGCTATGGCTACACCTTC.

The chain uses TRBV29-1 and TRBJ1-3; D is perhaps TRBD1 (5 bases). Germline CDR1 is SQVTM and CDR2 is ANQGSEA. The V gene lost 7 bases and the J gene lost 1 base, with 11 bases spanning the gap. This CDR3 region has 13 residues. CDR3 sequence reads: CSAQEQSGNTIYF. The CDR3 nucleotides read TGCAGCGCACAGGAACAATCTGGAAACACCATATATTTT.

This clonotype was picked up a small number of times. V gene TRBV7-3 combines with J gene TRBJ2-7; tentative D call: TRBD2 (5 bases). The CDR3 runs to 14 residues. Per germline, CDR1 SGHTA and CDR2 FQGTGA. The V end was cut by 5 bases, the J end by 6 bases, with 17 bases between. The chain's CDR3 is CASSPGPSGSEQYF. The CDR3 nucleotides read TGTGCCAGCAGCCCGGGCCCCTCGGGAAGCGAGCAGTACTTC.

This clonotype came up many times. The CDR3 DNA follows: TGTGCCAGAGCGGGACAGGGGACCTATGGCTACACCTTC. It encodes CARAGQGTYGYTF. The chain is built from TRBV2 and TRBJ1-2; 10 bases line up with TRBD1. Germline CDR1 and CDR2: SNHLY and FYNNEI. The CDR3 runs 13 residues. The ends lost 9 bases at V and 4 bases at J; junction bases unmatched: 5.

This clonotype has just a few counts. This CDR3 is CAISNGGPYNEQFF. DNA for the CDR3: TGTGCCATCAGCAACGGGGGGCCATACAATGAGCAGTTCTTC. The rearrangement uses TRBV10-3 and TRBJ2-1; perhaps TRBD2 as D (7 bases). Germline values: CDR1 ENHRY, CDR2 SYGVKD. The CDR3 has 14 amino acids. V lost 6 bases to trimming and J lost 4 bases, with 13 bases between them.

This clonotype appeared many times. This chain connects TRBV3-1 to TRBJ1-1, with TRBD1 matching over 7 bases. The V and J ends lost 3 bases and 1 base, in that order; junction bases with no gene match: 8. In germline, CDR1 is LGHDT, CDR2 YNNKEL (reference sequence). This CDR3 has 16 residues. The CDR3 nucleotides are TGTGCCAGCAGCCACGCCTCGACAGGGTGGAACACTGAAGCTTTCTTT. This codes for CASSHASTGWNTEAFF.

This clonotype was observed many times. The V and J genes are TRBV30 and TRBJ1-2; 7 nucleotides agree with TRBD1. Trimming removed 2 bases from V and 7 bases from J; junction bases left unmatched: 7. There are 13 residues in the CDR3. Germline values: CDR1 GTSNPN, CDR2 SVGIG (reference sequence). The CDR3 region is CAWSRGGGFGYTF. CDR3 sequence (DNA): TGTGCCTGGAGTCGGGGAGGGGGCTTTGGCTACACCTTC.

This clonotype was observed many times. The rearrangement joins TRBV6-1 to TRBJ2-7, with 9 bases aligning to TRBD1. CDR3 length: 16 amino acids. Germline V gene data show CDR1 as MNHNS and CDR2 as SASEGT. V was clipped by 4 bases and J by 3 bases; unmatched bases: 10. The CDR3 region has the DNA TGTGCCAGCAGTGCCGGGACAGGGTTAATTCTCTACGAGCAGTACTTC. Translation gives CASSAGTGLILYEQYF.

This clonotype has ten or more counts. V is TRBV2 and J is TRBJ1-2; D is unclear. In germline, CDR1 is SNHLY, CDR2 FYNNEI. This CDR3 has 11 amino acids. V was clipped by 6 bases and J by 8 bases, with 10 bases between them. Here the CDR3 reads CASRVVGGYTF. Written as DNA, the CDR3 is TGTGCCAGCAGGGTCGTGGGCGGCTACACCTTC.

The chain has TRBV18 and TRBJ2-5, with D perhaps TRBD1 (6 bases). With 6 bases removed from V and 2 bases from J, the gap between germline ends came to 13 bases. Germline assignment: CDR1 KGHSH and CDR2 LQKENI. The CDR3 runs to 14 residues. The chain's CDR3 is CASSFGQPQETQYF. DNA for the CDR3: TGTGCCAGCTCGTTTGGACAGCCTCAAGAGACCCAGTACTTC.

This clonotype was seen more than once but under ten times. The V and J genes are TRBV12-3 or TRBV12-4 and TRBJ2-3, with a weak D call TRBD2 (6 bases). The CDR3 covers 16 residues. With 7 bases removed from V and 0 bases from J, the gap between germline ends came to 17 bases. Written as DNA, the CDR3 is TGTGCCAGCACGGTCACCGGACTACCTAGCACAGATACGCAGTATTTT. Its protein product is CASTVTGLPSTDTQYF.

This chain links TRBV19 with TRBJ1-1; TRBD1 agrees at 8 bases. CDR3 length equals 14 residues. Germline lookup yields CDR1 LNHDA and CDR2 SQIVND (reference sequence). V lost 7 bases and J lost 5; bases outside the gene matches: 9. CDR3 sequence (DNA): TGTGCCAGTATTCCCGGACAGGGACGGACTGAAGCTTTCTTT. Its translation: CASIPGQGRTEAFF.